The sequence of this TCR beta chain was determined in a study of blood T cell repertoires in COVID-19. Overall study: Sample material is recorded as cDNA or gDNA derived from T cells, B-cell-depleted T cells, or PBMCs.

Libraries were prepared by immunoSEQ multiplex PCR; TCRdb keeps only in-frame clonotypes and omits some of them. The sample contains 200,000 to 250,000 clones, around 84% of which appear only once. The CDR3 covers 15 residues. Trimming took 4 bases from V and 2 from J, leaving 14 bases between them. CDR1 is MNHEY, CDR2 SVGEGT, per germline. The specimen sequenced was peripheral blood. The receptor comes from a middle-aged man with acute or convalescent COVID-19. The chain links TRBV6-2 or TRBV6-3 to TRBJ2-5, with D tentatively TRBD1 (6 bases). The CDR3 reads CASSSPRTGQETQYF. Written as DNA, the CDR3 is TGTGCCAGCAGTTCGCCCCGTACAGGGCAAGAGACCCAGTACTTC.